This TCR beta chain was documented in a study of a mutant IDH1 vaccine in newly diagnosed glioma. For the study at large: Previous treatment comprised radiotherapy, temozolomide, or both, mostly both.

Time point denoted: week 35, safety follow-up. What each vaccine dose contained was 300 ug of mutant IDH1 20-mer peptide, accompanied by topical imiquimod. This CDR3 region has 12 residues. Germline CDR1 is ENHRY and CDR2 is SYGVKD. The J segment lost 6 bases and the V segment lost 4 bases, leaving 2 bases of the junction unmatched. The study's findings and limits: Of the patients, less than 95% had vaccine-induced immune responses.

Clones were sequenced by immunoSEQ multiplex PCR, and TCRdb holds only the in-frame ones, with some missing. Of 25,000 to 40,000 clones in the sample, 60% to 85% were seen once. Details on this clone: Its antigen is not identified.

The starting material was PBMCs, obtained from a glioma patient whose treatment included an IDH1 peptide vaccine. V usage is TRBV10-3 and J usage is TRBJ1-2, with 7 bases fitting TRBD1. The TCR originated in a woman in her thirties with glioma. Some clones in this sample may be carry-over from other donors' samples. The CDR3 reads CAISAGQNGYTF. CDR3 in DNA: TGTGCCATCAGTGCGGGACAGAATGGCTACACCTTC.